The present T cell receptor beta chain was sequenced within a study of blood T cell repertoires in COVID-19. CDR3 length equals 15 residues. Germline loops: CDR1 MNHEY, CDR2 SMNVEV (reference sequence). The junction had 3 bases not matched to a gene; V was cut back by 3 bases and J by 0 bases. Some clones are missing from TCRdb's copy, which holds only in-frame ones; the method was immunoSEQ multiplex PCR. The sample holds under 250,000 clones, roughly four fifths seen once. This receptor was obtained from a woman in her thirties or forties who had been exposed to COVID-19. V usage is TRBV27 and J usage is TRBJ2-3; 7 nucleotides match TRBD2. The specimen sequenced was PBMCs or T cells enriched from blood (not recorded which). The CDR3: CASSLGGYSTDTQYF. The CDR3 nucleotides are TGTGCCAGCAGTTTGGGGGGGTATAGCACAGATACGCAGTATTTT.